This TCR beta chain was captured in a study of T cells in Graves' hyperthyroidism and ophthalmopathy. Study summary: Blood from the periphery was taken at initial diagnosis, before any treatment.

PBMCs were obtained from 9 to 10 ml fresh peripheral blood. Ten or more counts support this clonotype. The antigen remains undetermined. CDR3 size: 16 residues. Per the germline V gene, CDR1 is SGHTA and CDR2 is FQGNSA. V lost 5 bases to trimming and J lost 7 bases; unmatched junction nucleotides: 11. Study-level points and caveats: In blood, most of the thyroid clonotypes expanded above 0.001 were also present.

Regions amplified from RNA transcripts were the TCR beta CDR3 regions. The primer set for the first-round RT-PCR of the TCR CDR3 was HTBI. TCRdb re-analysed the multiplex PCR reads in MiXCR, keeping a single row per CDR3 protein. The table records more than 550,000 distinct CDR3 sequences, around a sixth of them present only once. V and J are TRBV7-2 and TRBJ2-7; 13 positions agree with TRBD2. Sequenced sample: blood. The sequence came from a man aged 45-65 years with Graves' hyperthyroidism. CDR3 sequence reads: CASSTQLAGGRLEQYF. DNA of the CDR3: TGTGCCAGCAGCACCCAACTAGCGGGAGGGCGGTTAGAGCAGTACTTC.